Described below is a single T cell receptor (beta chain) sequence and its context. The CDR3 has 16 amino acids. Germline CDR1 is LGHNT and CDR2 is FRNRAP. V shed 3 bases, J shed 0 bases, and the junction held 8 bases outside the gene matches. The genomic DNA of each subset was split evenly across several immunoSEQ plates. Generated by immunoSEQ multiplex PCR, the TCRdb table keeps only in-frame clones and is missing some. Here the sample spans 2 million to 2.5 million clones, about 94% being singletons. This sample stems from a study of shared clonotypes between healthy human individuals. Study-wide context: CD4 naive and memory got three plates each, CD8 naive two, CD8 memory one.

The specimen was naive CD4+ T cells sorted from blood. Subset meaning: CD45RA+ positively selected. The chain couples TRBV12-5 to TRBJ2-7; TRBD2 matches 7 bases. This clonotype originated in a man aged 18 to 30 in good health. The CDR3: CASGFYTSASSYEQYF. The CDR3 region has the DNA TGTGCTAGTGGTTTCTATACTAGCGCGAGCTCCTACGAGCAGTACTTC. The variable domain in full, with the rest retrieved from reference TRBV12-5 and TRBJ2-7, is DARVTQTPRHKVTEMGQEVTMRCQPILGHNTVFWYRQTMMQGLELLAYFRNRAPLDDSGMPKDRFSAEMPDATLATLKIQPSEPRDSAVYFCASGFYTSASSYEQYFGPGTRLTVT.